This TCR beta chain was sequenced for a study of blood T cells in healthy people across ages (dated by TCRdb to the mid-2010s). Looking at the study overall: In model experiments, template switching captured about one uniquely barcoded TCR beta cDNA molecule for every two T cells. To track age-related changes in TCR beta repertoire diversity, the study relied on deep sequencing normalized with unique cDNA molecular identifiers. The donors were divided into four age groups: young (average approximately 17 years), middle-aged (about 40), aged (approximately 59) and long-lived (approximately 74). Donors of different ages were randomly distributed across sequencing lanes to avoid experimental bias. Two additional independent replicas of 1 million unique cDNA reads from the same blood draw were analyzed for two donors (one aged 18 to 30 and one aged 80 or older).

Based on the germline V gene, the CDR1 and CDR2 sequences are SGHVS and FNYEAQ. The CDR3 spans 14 residues, from the cysteine through the phenylalanine. Kept here is only the CDR3 DNA, which spans 42 bases and is read in frame from base 1. Trimming at the junction amounts to 3 bases on V and 5 bases on J, and the germline ends lie 10 bases apart. Overall study results and their limits: Because profiling used bulk unsorted PBMCs, naive and antigen-experienced compartments could not be compared conclusively. As age increased, observed TCR beta diversity per million T cells dropped in a roughly linear way, and a significant reduction was already evident by age about 40. Estimates of total diversity based on one million sequenced T cells were regarded as lower bounds and as underestimates. A strong correlation was found between observed TCR beta diversity and the percentage of naive T cells measured by flow cytometry. The long-lived group showed more naive CD4+ T cells, fewer expanded clones and increased TCR diversity than the aged group, suggesting age selection. Because the CMV infection status of the donors was unknown, age-related changes in expanded clonotypes may potentially have been confounded.

Donors were under 40 systemically healthy Caucasian individuals from Russia aged about 6 to 100 years. Each donor gave 8.5 to 10 milliliters of peripheral blood, collected into EDTA-treated Vacutainer tubes. Ficoll-Paque density-gradient centrifugation was used to isolate PBMCs, with at least 6.5 million per sample. Total RNA, at least 6 micrograms per sample, was extracted from PBMCs with Trizol reagent. The percentages of naive CD45RAhigh/CD27high T cells were determined by flow cytometry on a PBMC aliquot from every donor. Details on this clonotype: Its cognate antigen has yet to be identified. No quality values exist for individual bases; no much larger clone is one base distant.

The library was prepared using 5' RACE. Sequencing relied on an Illumina HiSeq 2500. A second PCR of about 7 to 12 cycles was run with a J-beta primer mix and a sample-barcoded 5' primer. A unique molecular identifier was introduced onto each TCR beta cDNA molecule by a template-switch 5' adaptor carrying 12 random nucleotides. Each sample yielded at least 3 million CDR3-containing paired-end reads. The Mint cDNA synthesis kit, primed by a TRBC-specific oligonucleotide, was used to synthesize first-strand cDNA from all RNA. After uracil-DNA glycosylase treatment, a first 18-cycle PCR used universal primers M1SS and BC2_uni_R on all cDNA. On the study's bioinformatics: Normalization of each sample was performed by random selection of 1 million high-quality reads, each carrying a distinct molecular identifier. Instead of being binned into consensus sequences, reads with shared molecular identifiers were discarded. CDR3 identification, clonotype clustering and error correction used MiTCR with a Q25 quality threshold and the strictest error-elimination algorithm. A nonparametric unseen species model with Euler transformation was used to estimate lower-bound total TCR beta diversity. The public sequencing data were trimmed at Q25 with fastp and processed into clonotypes with MiXCR by TCRdb, which kept only in-frame beta chains. For every CDR3 protein sequence, its rows merge into one entry that carries the most common genes and DNA. None of the V and J calls come from the authors' own analysis; TCRdb made them. This sample gives roughly 410,000 distinct CDR3 sequences in total; roughly half of them show up just once. The ten largest clonotypes hold 45% to 55% of the sample.

The receptor comes from a man aged 60 to 75 in good health. The chain was built from TRBV7-6 and TRBJ2-2; the D gene could be either TRBD1 or TRBD2, each agreeing at 5 bases. Sequences were obtained from blood. The CDR3 protein sequence reads: CASSLYEGTGELFF. The sequenced DNA is TGTGCCAGCAGCTTGTATGAGGGGACCGGGGAGCTGTTTTTT.